This T cell receptor (beta chain) was profiled in a study of shared T cell receptors in the human thymus. V was trimmed by 3 bases and J by 4 bases, leaving 9 bases between them. The CDR3 runs to 13 residues. Germline V CDR1 and CDR2: SGHTA, FQGNSA. Data came from immunoSEQ multiplex PCR; TCRdb stores just in-frame clones and leaves some out. This sample has hundreds of thousands of clones, with around nine tenths found just once. The same data also went into a second study, on human thymus T cells. Per that study: Thymic samples were excised during corrective heart operations. Thymic and blood repertoires showed apparently biased V and J gene usage. Thymic repertoires from unrelated individuals overlapped highly, related research reported.

The chain employs TRBV7-2 and TRBJ1-2; D possibly corresponds to TRBD1 (6 bases). The sequence derives from a boy under three years old with a congenital heart defect. Material for sequencing was thymocytes. The CDR3 DNA reads TGTGCCAGCAGCTTCCAACAGGGCTATGGCTACACCTTC. Its protein is CASSFQQGYGYTF.